The 2 T cell receptor beta chains below come from one sample, sequenced in a study of beta chain features in type 1 diabetes. Study observations and caveats: There was a moderate but significant shortening of TCRB CDR3s in all four CD4+ subsets of Type 1 diabetes patients.

Of the isolated RNA, all was reverse transcribed, and so the sequenced material was expressed TCRB transcripts. Sequencing used immunoSEQ multiplex PCR; TCRdb keeps in-frame clones, though not all of them. The table lists hundreds of thousands of clones, under 13% of them singletons, with about 0.018% in the top ten. Antigen specificity for these receptors is unknown. The sequenced sample consisted of naive CD4+ T cells from blood. All receptors come from a man aged 25 to 40 with type 1 diabetes.

This clone was found a few times. This chain links TRBV6-1 with TRBJ2-6; maybe TRBD1 (6 bases). Germline V gene sequence: CDR1 MNHNS, CDR2 SASEGT. The V gene lost 6 bases and the J gene lost 4 bases, with 10 bases spanning the gap. The CDR3 is 14 residues long. This CDR3 is CASRTGLGANVLTF. The CDR3 DNA follows: TGTGCCAGCAGGACAGGTCTGGGGGCCAACGTCCTGACTTTC.

This clone has a handful of counts. The rearrangement links TRBV27 to TRBJ2-3; D perhaps matches TRBD2 (6 bases). CDR1 is MNHEY, CDR2 SMNVEV, per germline (reference sequence). The germline V and J ends were trimmed by 5 bases and 0 bases, with 12 bases remaining between them. CDR3 size: 15 residues. The CDR3 DNA sequence: TGTGCCAGCAGTCCCCGGGGGAGAAGCACAGATACGCAGTATTTT. Protein sequence: CASSPRGRSTDTQYF.